This TCR beta chain was sequenced during a study of cytomegalovirus exposure and HLA in healthy donors (dated by TCRdb to between 2016 and 2019). Broadly, across the study: According to an earlier analysis of 450 to 650 of the donors, some 180 million T cells yielded roughly 110 million unique TCR beta sequences and approximately 300 Gb of sequence data. Besides the first cohort of 666 subjects, a separate validation cohort made up of 120 different subjects was used. In an earlier analysis of 500 to 650 of the donors, high-throughput TCR beta sequencing was used to judge whether each TCR beta V gene segment behaved as functional or pseudogenic. The study aimed to test whether cataloging public T cell receptors could reveal signatures of past pathogen exposure. Four to six DR-DQ haplotypes were handled as single units for association and clustering, since linkage in the cohort was strong. Across approximately 400 genotyped donors of the cohort, an average of about 240,000 unique TCR beta nucleotide sequences per donor were sequenced, and approximately 19% of those sequences were non-productive. The later analysis used no new phenotypic data to find candidate immune exposures, relying instead on TCR beta sequences and their occurrence across donors. Donor age, sex, ethnicity and CMV serostatus were compiled alongside the repertoire data. The number of donors typed differed by locus, with 629-630 for A, B, C, DRB1 and DQB1, around 500 for DQA1, approximately 580 for DPA1, and some 450 for DPB1. Genome-wide SNP genotypes for about 55% of the 666 donors were used in a later genetic analysis, which treated that subset as a discovery cohort. In a later analysis, previously published TCR beta repertoires from 600 to 850 donors were re-analyzed and high-resolution HLA genotyping was added so that TCR occurrence patterns could be studied. The study used immunosequencing to profile the T cell repertoires of approximately 640 subjects and linked those repertoires to cytomegalovirus serostatus. All discovery cohort repertoires had been generated using a single sequencing platform. Roughly 310 gigabases of sequencing data and around 87 million unique TCR sequences were included in an early release covering about 620 HLA-typed donors. To predict cytomegalovirus infection status, the study brought together high-throughput TCR immunosequencing, statistical association of individual TCRs with disease status, and machine learning. HLA typing included class I and class II loci at four-digit resolution. The genetic ancestry cluster associated with self-reported Caucasian donors included roughly four fifths of the 300 to 450 genotyped donors. General conclusions and limits of the study: Presence/absence analyses assumed roughly uniform sequencing depth across donors, an assumption that may not hold. When HLA alleles, especially DR and DQ, strongly co-occurred, TCR associations were difficult to assign to individual alleles. In the study, some 160 TCR beta chains were listed as associated with cytomegalovirus. A few of the identified cytomegalovirus-associated TCR beta chains were confirmed in vitro to be specific for cytomegalovirus antigens. In a later analysis, the rate of TCR association differed among HLA loci, with DRB1 alleles having the most associated TCRs and HLA-C alleles having the fewest. A further reported finding was that TCR beta sequences accurately predicted the HLA-A and HLA-B alleles for most subjects in the first cohort. In an earlier analysis of some 500 of the donors, most TCR beta V segments appeared in productive rearrangements about 87% or about 30% of the time, broadly matching IMGT annotations. In a later genetic analysis, fewer N-insertions in productive TCRs were reported among donors in an Asian-associated ancestry cluster than the roughly 640-donor mean. In a later analysis, most CMV-associated TCR beta chains were found to appear HLA-restricted, with HLA associations seemingly driven largely by CMV exposure. Some IMGT-functional V segments, including TRBV6-2 and TRBV6-3, could not be distinguished by the 87-base-pair reads and were therefore excluded. Because HLA typing was missing for some donors at each locus, association tests included only the typed subset. In a later analysis, some 17,000 TCR beta sequences were associated with specific HLA alleles at a false discovery rate of 0.05. In a later analysis, several top co-occurrence clusters were reported to appear linked to parvovirus B19, influenza, CMV and Epstein-Barr virus. Most TCR sequences were observed very rarely across donors, whereas some public TCRs were present in many individuals. Because counts were too low, seventeen rarely observed V segments, including chromosome 9 orphons, were excluded from the earlier analysis of 587 of the donors. The classifier was reported to diagnose cytomegalovirus status with high specificity and sensitivity in both the original cohort and the validation cohort. In a later analysis, HLA-associated TCR beta chains were found to be more clonally expanded and to have lower generation probabilities than equally common non-associated chains. V-gene and J-gene trimming of TCR beta chains was associated with a missense DCLRE1C variant in a later genetic analysis, and the association was replicated in an independent cohort. Correlated functional status among segregating V segments might be attributable to linkage disequilibrium, but an unknown experimental factor could not be ruled out. A cluster of highly shared sequence variants was judged likely to be a technical artifact of the sequencing pipeline. The cohort was sequenced for TCR beta chains only, and without alpha or paired-chain data the features that could be detected were limited. Immune exposure information for the cohort was limited to CMV serostatus. The authors suggested that the approach could potentially be extended to other disease states and immunological phenotypes.

Library method: the immunoSEQ multiplex PCR assay. A mixture of 60 forward primers for TCR Vbeta segments and 13 reverse primers for TCR Jbeta segments was used in the multiplex PCR. The CDR3 region of rearranged TCR beta genes was amplified from genomic DNA by a multiplex PCR assay. Amplified TCR beta libraries were sequenced as 87-base-pair reads on the Illumina HiSeq System. The authors' analysis ran thus. A later analysis counted around 72 million unique TCR beta chains across the 666 repertoires, and 9.5 million to 11 million of these chains were shared by at least two donors. Raw reads were error-corrected and collapsed into unique sequences with a nearest-neighbor algorithm that merged closely related sequences to remove PCR and sequencing errors. V, D and J gene segments were assigned by aligning CDR3 sequences to IMGT reference sequences. For a sequence to be retained, at least a six-nucleotide match to both a V gene segment and a J gene segment was required. Rearrangements were called productive when the CDR3 lacked stop codons and stayed in frame with V and J; all others were non-productive. Following IMGT convention, CDR3 was defined as the stretch from the second conserved V-encoded cysteine up to the conserved J-encoded phenylalanine. The earlier analysis of about 590 of the donors excluded sequences that lacked an unambiguous match to a single V gene segment. In an earlier analysis of approximately 610 of the donors, V segments were called functional above 56.7% productive rearrangements and were called segregating when the between-donor standard deviation exceeded 5%. A statistical classification framework was built to diagnose cytomegalovirus status from the catalog of TCR beta chain sequences. A later analysis assigned V and J genes by comparing TCR nucleotide sequences with IMGT/GENE-DB human TR gene sequences. In a later analysis, CDR3 sequences and most-parsimonious VDJ recombination scenarios were assigned using the TCRdist pipeline. In a later analysis, every TCR beta chain was defined by the combination of its CDR3 amino acid sequence and its V-gene family, and reads without a unique V-gene family were dropped. As a way to deal with suspected cross-contamination and a sequencing artifact, a later analysis dropped approximately 570 nucleotide sequences that were highly shared and had low generation probability. In a later analysis, a clonal expansion index was calculated for each public chain from normalized within-repertoire ranks of inferred template counts. Generation probabilities in a later analysis came from a VDJ recombination model fitted to out-of-frame rearrangements, and those results were checked against IGoR. A later analysis scored TCR-TCR, TCR-HLA and TCR-CMV co-occurrence with hypergeometric tests, applying a repertoire-size bias correction to TCR pairs. False discovery rates were estimated in a later analysis by permuting HLA or CMV assignments 20 times. In a later analysis, co-occurring TCRs were grouped with DBSCAN, and TCRdist sequence similarity was added when clustering was performed within HLA-allele-positive subsets. Co-occurrence clustering excluded repertoires with fewer than 30,000 or more than 120,000 public chains, plus five with anomalous nucleotide sharing. The table was pulled from immuneACCESS by TCRdb, which kept in-frame rearrangements only. Such tables lose some clones; where checked, under half of the loss comes from unresolved V genes, and the rest has no known cause. The V and J calls and clone size are taken from that table; D and trimming were inferred from the DNA. The sample table shows 85,000 to 90,000 clones, and roughly 80% are seen once. The ten largest account for 2.7% of the sample.

This clone was seen a handful of times. Its binding antigen is unknown. The record has no base qualities; no much larger clone is one base away. The cohort consisted of hundreds of healthy bone marrow donors. Cohort members were all nominally healthy when sampled, although unrecorded immune exposures were likely present. The donor tested CMV seronegative, placing the donor among the 350 to 400 seronegative members of the cohort. Each donor provided a peripheral blood sample, and peripheral blood mononuclear cells were used for TCR beta sequencing. The Qiagen DNeasy Blood Extraction Kit was used to extract genomic DNA from the blood cell samples. Trimming removed 7 bases from V and 0 bases from J, leaving 15 bases between the germline ends. Via the germline V gene, CDR1 is MDHEN and CDR2 SYDVKM. From the cysteine up to the phenylalanine, the CDR3 has a length of 15 residues. Kept here is only the CDR3 DNA, which spans 45 bases and is read in frame from base 1.

Specimen: PBMCs. In this chain, TRBV28 is recombined with TRBJ2-5; too little of a D gene remains to name it. The source of this sequence is a young man in good health and CMV-seronegative. In nucleotides, the sequence is TGTGCCAGCACCGAGAGGAACAAATACCAAGAGACCCAGTACTTC. This yields the protein CASTERNKYQETQYF.